A selection of T cell receptor beta chains follows, all from one sample in a study of blood T cell repertoires in COVID-19. Profiled with immunoSEQ multiplex PCR; TCRdb holds only in-frame clones, not every one. The sample carries about 80,000 clones, around 80% recorded once. The sequenced material came from peripheral blood. The receptors here all came from a human donor in a cohort sampled during active COVID-19. Each CDR3 is given with its conserved first and last residue. The D gene is left open where the match is weak. Some rows have no size entry. The others give once, few or many, or a class for an expanded clone.

v_gene,abundance,j_gene,d_gene,CDR3aa,CDR3nt
TRBV12-5,-,TRBJ1-1,-,CASGLYNVAFF,TGTGCTAGTGGTTTGTACAACGTCGCTTTCTTT
TRBV14,-,TRBJ1-3,-,CASSRSGNTIYF,TGTGCCAGCAGTCGGTCTGGAAACACCATATATTTT
TRBV27,-,TRBJ2-4,TRBD1,CASSFGRQGQNIQYF,TGTGCCAGCAGTTTTGGGAGACAGGGGCAAAACATTCAGTACTTC
TRBV11-2,-,TRBJ1-1,TRBD1,CASSSTGKNTEAFF,TGTGCCAGCAGCTCGACAGGGAAGAACACTGAAGCTTTCTTT
TRBV2,-,TRBJ2-7,TRBD1,CASSDWTGGSNEQYF,TGTGCCAGCAGTGACTGGACAGGGGGTTCGAACGAGCAGTACTTC
TRBV6-4,-,TRBJ2-1,TRBD2,CASSDHGTSGDNEQFF,TGTGCCAGCAGTGACCATGGGACTAGCGGTGACAATGAGCAGTTCTTC
TRBV6-1,few,TRBJ1-1,-,CASSEKARGRATTHEAFF,TGTGCCAGCAGTGAAAAGGCTAGGGGTAGGGCCACGACCCATGAAGCTTTCTTT
TRBV11-2,few,TRBJ2-7,-,CASSLDQGGLSEQYF,TGTGCCAGCAGCTTAGATCAGGGGGGTCTGTCCGAGCAGTACTTC
TRBV11-2,-,TRBJ1-1,-,CASSRRRDTEAFF,TGTGCCAGCAGCCGCCGGAGGGACACTGAAGCTTTCTTT
TRBV9,-,TRBJ1-2,TRBD1,CASSSGTGTFGYTF,TGTGCCAGCAGCTCCGGGACAGGGACGTTTGGCTACACCTTC
TRBV6-5,-,TRBJ1-5,-,CASRAGGGNQPQHF,TGTGCCAGCAGGGCTGGGGGGGGGAATCAGCCCCAGCATTTT
TRBV6-1,few,TRBJ2-2,-,CASSELSLYRTGELFF,TGTGCCAGCAGTGAATTGAGCCTGTACCGTACCGGGGAGCTGTTTTTT
TRBV7-2,-,TRBJ2-3,-,CASSFSQVTDTQYF,TGTGCCAGCAGCTTTTCTCAGGTTACAGATACGCAGTATTTT
TRBV5-1,-,TRBJ1-6,TRBD1,CASSPGQGNSPLHF,TGCGCCAGCAGTCCGGGACAGGGAAATTCACCCCTCCACTTT
TRBV6-5,-,TRBJ2-1,-,CASRVGRNNEQFF,TGTGCCAGCAGGGTGGGGCGAAACAATGAGCAGTTCTTC
TRBV27,-,TRBJ2-1,-,CASSFTVGNEQFF,TGTGCCAGCAGTTTCACAGTGGGCAATGAGCAGTTCTTC
TRBV19,-,TRBJ1-5,TRBD1,CASSPTGVYSNQPQHF,TGTGCCAGTAGCCCCACAGGGGTCTATAGCAATCAGCCCCAGCATTTT
TRBV10-2,-,TRBJ2-2,TRBD1,CASSTGVGNTGELFF,TGCGCCAGCAGCACAGGGGTAGGGAACACCGGGGAGCTGTTTTTT
TRBV27,-,TRBJ2-1,-,CASSREGGPSNEQFF,TGTGCCAGCAGTAGGGAGGGGGGGCCTAGCAATGAGCAGTTCTTC
TRBV29-1,-,TRBJ2-2,-,CSVGRVLTGELFF,TGCAGCGTTGGCAGGGTGCTGACCGGGGAGCTGTTTTTT
TRBV4-1,-,TRBJ2-7,TRBD2,CASSQAGTSSYEQYF,TGCGCCAGCAGCCAAGCTGGGACTAGCTCCTACGAGCAGTACTTC
TRBV11-2,-,TRBJ2-1,TRBD2,CASSLDSTGLGTPNEQFF,TGTGCCAGCAGCTTAGATTCGACGGGACTAGGCACCCCCAATGAGCAGTTCTTC
TRBV27,-,TRBJ2-7,-,CASSRSPSYEQYF,TGTGCCAGCTCCAGGTCGCCCTCCTACGAGCAGTACTTC
TRBV2,-,TRBJ1-6,TRBD1,CASSAGQGGSYNSPLHF,TGTGCCAGCAGTGCGGGACAGGGGGGCTCCTATAATTCACCCCTCCACTTT
TRBV6-1,-,TRBJ1-4,TRBD1,CASSEGTGEANEKLFF,TGTGCCAGCAGTGAGGGGACAGGGGAAGCTAATGAAAAACTGTTTTTT
TRBV5-1,-,TRBJ2-2,-,CASSLRAVNTGELFF,TGCGCCAGCAGCCTAAGAGCGGTGAACACCGGGGAGCTGTTTTTT
TRBV28,-,TRBJ2-5,-,CASSLSGTQYF,TGTGCCAGCAGTTTATCCGGGACCCAGTACTTC
TRBV27,-,TRBJ1-5,-,CASSFRVGQQPQHF,TGTGCCAGCAGTTTCCGGGTCGGACAACAGCCCCAGCATTTT
TRBV18,-,TRBJ1-1,-,CASSPGRNTEAFF,TGTGCCAGCTCACCTGGGCGGAACACTGAAGCTTTCTTT
TRBV9,-,TRBJ1-6,TRBD1,CASSITGTGESPLHF,TGTGCCAGCAGCATCACCGGGACAGGGGAATCACCCCTCCACTTT
TRBV5-1,-,TRBJ1-6,TRBD1,CASSLVGTGNNSPLHF,TGCGCCAGCAGCTTGGTGGGGACAGGCAACAATTCACCCCTCCACTTT
TRBV7-8,once,TRBJ2-3,-,CASSLQGSGTDTQYF,TGTGCCAGCAGCTTACAGGGGAGCGGCACAGATACGCAGTATTTT
TRBV3-1/TRBV3-2,few,TRBJ1-1,TRBD1,CASSLGQLNTEAFF,TGTGCCAGCAGCCTGGGACAGTTGAACACTGAAGCTTTCTTT
TRBV11-2,-,TRBJ2-1,-,CASSSNIQNEQFF,TGTGCCAGCAGCTCGAACATTCAGAATGAGCAGTTCTTC
TRBV15,-,TRBJ2-4,-,CATSRDSQVKNIQYF,TGTGCCACCAGCAGAGATTCACAGGTGAAAAACATTCAGTACTTC
TRBV15,-,TRBJ1-1,-,CATSRRDGEAFF,TGTGCCACCAGCAGGCGGGACGGTGAAGCTTTCTTT
TRBV11-3,-,TRBJ2-5,TRBD2,CASSLGLAGETQYF,TGTGCCAGCAGCTTGGGACTAGCTGGGGAGACCCAGTACTTC
TRBV5-1,-,TRBJ1-2,-,CASSSTGGVRGYTF,TGCGCCAGCAGCTCGACCGGGGGGGTCCGCGGCTACACCTTC
TRBV28,-,TRBJ2-7,-,CASSLSRVYLYF,TGTGCCAGCAGTTTAAGCAGGGTATACCTGTACTTC
TRBV27,-,TRBJ2-3,-,CASSLSLRGTDTQYF,TGTGCCAGCAGTTTATCGTTGAGGGGCACAGATACGCAGTATTTT
TRBV21-1,-,TRBJ2-7,-,CASSKADSGATYEQYF,TGTGCCAGCAGCAAAGCGGATAGCGGGGCCACCTACGAGCAGTACTTC